This T cell receptor beta chain emerged from a study of T cells in Graves' hyperthyroidism and ophthalmopathy. Regions amplified from RNA transcripts were the TCR beta CDR3 regions. HTBI primers drove first-round RT-PCR of the TCR CDR3. TCRdb redid the calling of the multiplex PCR reads with MiXCR, one entry per CDR3 protein. The data contain 540,000 or so distinct CDR3 sequences, approximately 14% of them singletons. Germline lookup yields CDR1 PRHDT and CDR2 FYEKMQ (reference sequence). The CDR3 consists of 14 residues. Notes on this clonotype: Its target is not known. A much larger clone lies a single base off, so this may be a read error.

Study-wide results and limits: Most clonotypes expanded in the thyroid (above 0.001) were also present in blood.

The TCR comes from a woman under 40 with Graves' hyperthyroidism. The V call is TRBV13, the J call TRBJ2-3; the D gene is possibly TRBD2 (6 bases). Material: blood. The CDR3 bases are TGTGCCAGCAGCCTCCGGACTATCTCAGATACGCGGTATTTT. This sequence encodes CASSLRTISDTRYF.